The T cell receptor (beta chain) described here comes from a study of cytomegalovirus exposure and HLA in healthy donors. Findings and caveats of the study: Presence/absence analyses rested on an assumption that sequencing depth was roughly uniform across donors. For most TCR beta V segments, an earlier analysis put the productive rate at about 87% or about 30% of the time. The study reported that TCR beta sequences accurately predicted HLA-A and HLA-B alleles in most subjects. In vitro assays verified that three CMV-associated chains recognized CMV antigens specifically.

This clone has a handful of counts. Its antigen is as yet unknown. PCR employed 60 Vbeta and 13 Jbeta primers. The data were produced by immunoSEQ multiplex PCR, yet TCRdb's version contains in-frame clones alone and is incomplete. This sample has some 120,000 clones, with 79% found just once. Sequenced material: PBMCs. The source is a man aged 25-45 years in good health and CMV-seropositive.

The CDR3 bases are TGTGCCAGCAGGGGGGGGCTAGCGGGAGTAGGTTCGTACAATGAGCAGTTCTTC. Protein: CASRGGLAGVGSYNEQFF. This chain uses TRBV2 with TRBJ2-1, with 10 bases lining up with TRBD2. Germline assignment: CDR1 SNHLY and CDR2 FYNNEI. V dropped 6 bases and J dropped 4; count of bases not matched to a gene: 15. The CDR3 contains 18 residues.